This T cell receptor (beta chain) was identified during a study of cytomegalovirus exposure and HLA in healthy donors. Study-wide results and limits: It has been reported that TCR beta sequences accurately predicted the HLA-A and HLA-B alleles of most subjects. In a later analysis, TCR beta V- and J-gene trimming was associated with a missense DCLRE1C variant.

With 60 Vbeta and 13 Jbeta primers, the PCR was carried out. Sequenced by immunoSEQ multiplex PCR; TCRdb stores in-frame clones only, minus some. Of under 200,000 clones in the sample, approximately 85% were seen once. V shed 0 bases, J shed 0 bases, and the junction held 5 bases outside the gene matches. This CDR3 spans 17 amino acids. Germline-derived CDR1 and CDR2 are SGDLS and YYNGEE. Note on this clone: Its target is unknown.

This chain links TRBV9 with TRBJ2-3, with TRBD2 identical over 9 bases. The sample was PBMCs. This TCR was recovered from a man in his late teens or twenties in good health and CMV-seropositive. CDR3 region: CASSVDGRGGSTDTQYF. The CDR3 bases are TGTGCCAGCAGCGTAGACGGGCGGGGGGGGAGCACAGATACGCAGTATTTT.